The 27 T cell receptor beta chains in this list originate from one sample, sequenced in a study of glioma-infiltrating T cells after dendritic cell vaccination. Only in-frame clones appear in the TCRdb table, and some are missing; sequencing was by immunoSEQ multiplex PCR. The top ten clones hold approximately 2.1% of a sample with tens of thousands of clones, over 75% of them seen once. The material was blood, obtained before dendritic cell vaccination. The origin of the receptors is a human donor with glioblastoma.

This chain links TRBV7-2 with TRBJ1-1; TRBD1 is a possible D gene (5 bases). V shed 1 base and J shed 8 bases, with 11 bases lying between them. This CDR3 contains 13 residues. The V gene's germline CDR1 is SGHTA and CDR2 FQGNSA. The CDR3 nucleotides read TGTGCCAGCAGCTTAGTTCTCAGGGTCGAAGCTTTCTTT. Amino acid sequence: CASSLVLRVEAFF.

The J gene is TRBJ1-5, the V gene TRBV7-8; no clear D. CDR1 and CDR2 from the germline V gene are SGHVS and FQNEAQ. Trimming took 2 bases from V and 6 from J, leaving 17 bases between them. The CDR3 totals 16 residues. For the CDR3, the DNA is TGTGCCAGCAGCTTATTCGTCTTGACGGCGGGTCAGCCCCAGCATTTT. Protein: CASSLFVLTAGQPQHF. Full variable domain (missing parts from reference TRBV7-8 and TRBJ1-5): GAGVSQSPRYKVAKRGQDVALRCDPISGHVSLFWYQQALGQGPEFLTYFQNEAQLDKSGLPSDRFFAERPEGSVSTLKIQRTQQEDSAVYLCASSLFVLTAGQPQHFGDGTRLSIL.

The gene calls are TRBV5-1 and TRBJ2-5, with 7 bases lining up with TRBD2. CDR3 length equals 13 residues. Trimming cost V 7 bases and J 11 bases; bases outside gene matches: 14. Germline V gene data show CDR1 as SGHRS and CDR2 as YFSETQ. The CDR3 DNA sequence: TGCGCCAGCGGCACCGGGTCCCCCGGGGGGCAGTACTTC. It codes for CASGTGSPGGQYF.

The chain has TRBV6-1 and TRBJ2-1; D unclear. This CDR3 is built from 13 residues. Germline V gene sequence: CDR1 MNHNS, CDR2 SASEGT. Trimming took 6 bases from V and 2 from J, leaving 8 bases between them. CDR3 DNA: TGTGCCAGCAGGGCTCTTCCCTACAATGAGCAGTTCTTC. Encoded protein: CASRALPYNEQFF.

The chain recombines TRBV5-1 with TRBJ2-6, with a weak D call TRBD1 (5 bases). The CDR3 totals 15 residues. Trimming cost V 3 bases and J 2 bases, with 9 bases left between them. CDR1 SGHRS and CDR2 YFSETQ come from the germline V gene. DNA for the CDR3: TGCGCCAGCAGCTCTACAGGTGCTGGGGCCAACGTCCTGACTTTC. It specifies CASSSTGAGANVLTF.

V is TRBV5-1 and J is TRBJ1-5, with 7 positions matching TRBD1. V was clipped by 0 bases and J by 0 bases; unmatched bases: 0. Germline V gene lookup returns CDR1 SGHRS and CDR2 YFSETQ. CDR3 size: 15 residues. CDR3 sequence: CASSLGDSSNQPQHF. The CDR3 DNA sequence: TGCGCCAGCAGCTTGGGGGACAGTAGCAATCAGCCCCAGCATTTT.

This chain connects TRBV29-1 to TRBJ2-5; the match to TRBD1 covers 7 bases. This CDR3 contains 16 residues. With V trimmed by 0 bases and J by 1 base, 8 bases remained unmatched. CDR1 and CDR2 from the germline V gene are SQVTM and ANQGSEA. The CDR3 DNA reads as TGCAGCGTTGAAGAATTAGAAAACAGGGGCCAAGAGACCCAGTACTTC. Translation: CSVEELENRGQETQYF.

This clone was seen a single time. The CDR3 region is CASRILRGRDNEQFF. The CDR3 DNA sequence: TGTGCCAGCAGGATACTCAGGGGGCGGGACAATGAGCAGTTCTTC. The genes are TRBV6-1 and TRBJ2-1; TRBD1 matches 8 bases. V lost 6 bases and J lost 5; bases outside the gene matches: 9. Looked up from germline, CDR1 is MNHNS and CDR2 is SASEGT. This CDR3 region has 15 residues.

CDR3 amino acids: CASSAHSYGYTF. CDR3 nucleotides: TGTGCCAGCAGCGCTCACAGCTATGGCTACACCTTC. The J gene is TRBJ1-2, the V gene TRBV9, with D hard to call. V lost 3 bases, J lost 4 bases, and 7 bases lay in between. The CDR3 extends over 12 amino acids. Per the germline V gene, CDR1 is SGDLS and CDR2 is YYNGEE.

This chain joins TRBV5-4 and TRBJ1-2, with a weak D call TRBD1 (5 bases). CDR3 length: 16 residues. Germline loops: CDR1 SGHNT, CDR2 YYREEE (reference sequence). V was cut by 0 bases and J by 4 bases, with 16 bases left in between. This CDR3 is CASSLAGGSYGYGYTF. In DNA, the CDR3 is TGTGCCAGCAGCTTGGCCGGGGGTTCCTACGGCTATGGCTACACCTTC.

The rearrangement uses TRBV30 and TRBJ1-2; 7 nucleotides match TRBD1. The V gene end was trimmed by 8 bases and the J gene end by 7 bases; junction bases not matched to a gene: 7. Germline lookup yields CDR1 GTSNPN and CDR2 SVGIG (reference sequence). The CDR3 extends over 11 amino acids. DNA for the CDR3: TGTGCCCGGACAGGAAGTCTTGGCTACACCTTC. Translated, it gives CARTGSLGYTF.

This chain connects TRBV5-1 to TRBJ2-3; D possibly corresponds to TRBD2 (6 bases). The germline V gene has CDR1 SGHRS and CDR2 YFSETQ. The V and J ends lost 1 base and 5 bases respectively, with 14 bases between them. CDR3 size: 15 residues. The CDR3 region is CASSLSADGGDTQYF. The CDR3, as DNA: TGCGCCAGCAGCTTGTCGGCGGACGGGGGAGATACGCAGTATTTT. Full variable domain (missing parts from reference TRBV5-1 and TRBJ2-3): KAGVTQTPRYLIKTRGQQVTLSCSPISGHRSVSWYQQTPGQGLQFLFEYFSETQRNKGNFPGRFSGRQFSNSRSEMNVSTLELGDSALYLCASSLSADGGDTQYFGPGTRLTVL.

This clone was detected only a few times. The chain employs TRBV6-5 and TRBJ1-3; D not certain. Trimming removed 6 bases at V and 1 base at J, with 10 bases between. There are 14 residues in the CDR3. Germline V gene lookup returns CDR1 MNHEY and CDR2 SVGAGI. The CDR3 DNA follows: TGTGCCAGCAGGCTCAGAGGGTCTGGAAACACCATATATTTT. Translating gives CASRLRGSGNTIYF.

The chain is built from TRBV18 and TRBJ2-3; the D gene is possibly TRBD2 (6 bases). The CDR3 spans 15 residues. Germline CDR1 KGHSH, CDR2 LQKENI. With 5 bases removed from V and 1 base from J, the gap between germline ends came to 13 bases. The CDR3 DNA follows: TGTGCCAGCTCATACCGGGACTCTCGCACAGATACGCAGTATTTT. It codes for CASSYRDSRTDTQYF.

The CDR3 bases are TGTGCAAGTCGCTTTAGTCGGGCTGGAAACACCATATATTTT. Translating it yields CASRFSRAGNTIYF. The chain carries TRBV12-2 and TRBJ1-3. TRBV12-2 is an annotated pseudogene. The CDR3 has 14 residues.

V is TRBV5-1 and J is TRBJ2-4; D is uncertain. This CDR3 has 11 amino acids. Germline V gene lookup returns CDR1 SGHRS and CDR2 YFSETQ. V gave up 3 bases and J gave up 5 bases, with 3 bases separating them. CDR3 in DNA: TGCGCCAGCAGCTCCGAAAACATTCAGTACTTC. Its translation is CASSSENIQYF.

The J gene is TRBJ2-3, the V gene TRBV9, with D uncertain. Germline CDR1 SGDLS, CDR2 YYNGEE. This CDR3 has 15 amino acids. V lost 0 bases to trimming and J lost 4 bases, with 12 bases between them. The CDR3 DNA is TGTGCCAGCAGCGTAGTGGGCAGTTCGGCAGATACGCAGTATTTT. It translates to CASSVVGSSADTQYF. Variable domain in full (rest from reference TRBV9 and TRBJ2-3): DSGVTQTPKHLITATGQRVTLRCSPRSGDLSVYWYQQSLDQGLQFLIQYYNGEERAKGNILERFSAQQFPDLHSELNLSSLELGDSALYFCASSVVGSSADTQYFGPGTRLTVL.

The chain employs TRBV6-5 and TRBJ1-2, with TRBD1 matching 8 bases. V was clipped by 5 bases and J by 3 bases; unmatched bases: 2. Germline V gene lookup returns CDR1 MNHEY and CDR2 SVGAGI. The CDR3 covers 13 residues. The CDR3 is CASSPTGDYGYTF. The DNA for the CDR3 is TGTGCCAGCAGTCCGACAGGGGACTATGGCTACACCTTC.

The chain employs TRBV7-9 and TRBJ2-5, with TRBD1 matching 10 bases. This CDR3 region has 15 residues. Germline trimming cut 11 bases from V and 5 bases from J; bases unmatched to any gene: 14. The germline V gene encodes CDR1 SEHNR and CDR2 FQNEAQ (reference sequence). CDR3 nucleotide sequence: TGTGCCGGGAAAGCCGGGACAGGGGCAGGGGAGACCCAGTACTTC. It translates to CAGKAGTGAGETQYF.

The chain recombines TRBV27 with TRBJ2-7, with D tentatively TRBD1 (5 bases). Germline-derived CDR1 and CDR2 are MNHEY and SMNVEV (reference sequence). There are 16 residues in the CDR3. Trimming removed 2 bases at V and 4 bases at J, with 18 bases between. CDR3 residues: CASSLNTLRGKYEQYF. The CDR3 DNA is TGTGCCAGCAGTTTAAATACCCTAAGGGGAAAGTACGAGCAGTACTTC.

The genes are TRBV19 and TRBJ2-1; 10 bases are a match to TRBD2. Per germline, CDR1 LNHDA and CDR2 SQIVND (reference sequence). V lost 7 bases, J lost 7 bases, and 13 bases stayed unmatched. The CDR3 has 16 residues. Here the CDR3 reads CASISTSGMTSNEQFF. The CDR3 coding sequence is TGTGCCAGTATATCAACTAGCGGGATGACCTCTAATGAGCAGTTCTTC.

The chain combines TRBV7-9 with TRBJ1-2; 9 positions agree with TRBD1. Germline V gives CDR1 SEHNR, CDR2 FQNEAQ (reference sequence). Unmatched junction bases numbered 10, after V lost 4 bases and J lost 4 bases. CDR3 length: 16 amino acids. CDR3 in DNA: TGTGCCAGCAGCTCAATAGGACAGGGGCCCTTCTATGGCTACACCTTC. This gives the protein CASSSIGQGPFYGYTF.

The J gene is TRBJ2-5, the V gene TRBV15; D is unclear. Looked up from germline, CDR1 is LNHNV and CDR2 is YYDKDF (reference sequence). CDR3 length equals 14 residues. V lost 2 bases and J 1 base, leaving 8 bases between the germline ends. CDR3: CATSRTRVQETQYF. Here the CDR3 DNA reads TGTGCCACCAGCAGAACCCGGGTCCAAGAGACCCAGTACTTC.

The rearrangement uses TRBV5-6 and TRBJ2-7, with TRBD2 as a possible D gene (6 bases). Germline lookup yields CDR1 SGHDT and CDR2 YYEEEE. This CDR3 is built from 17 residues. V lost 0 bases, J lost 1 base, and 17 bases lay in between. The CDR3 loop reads CASSLGFWDGGSYEQYF. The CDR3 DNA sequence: TGTGCCAGCAGCTTGGGATTTTGGGATGGAGGGTCCTACGAGCAGTACTTC.

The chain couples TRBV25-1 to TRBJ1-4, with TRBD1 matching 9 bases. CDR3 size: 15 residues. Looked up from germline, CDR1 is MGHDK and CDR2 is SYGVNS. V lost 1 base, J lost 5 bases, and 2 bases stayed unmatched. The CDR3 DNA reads TGTGCCAGCAGTGAATTTGGGACAGGGAATGAAAAACTGTTTTTT. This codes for CASSEFGTGNEKLFF.

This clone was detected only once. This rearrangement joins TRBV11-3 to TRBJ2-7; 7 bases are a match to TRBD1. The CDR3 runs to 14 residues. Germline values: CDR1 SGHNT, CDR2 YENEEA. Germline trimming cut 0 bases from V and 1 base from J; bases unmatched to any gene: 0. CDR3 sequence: CASSLEGQSYEQYF. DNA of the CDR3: TGTGCCAGCAGCTTAGAGGGACAGTCCTACGAGCAGTACTTC.

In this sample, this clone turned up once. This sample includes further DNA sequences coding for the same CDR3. CDR3 sequence reads: CASSRGLAIYEQYF. CDR3 sequence (DNA): TGCGCCAGCAGCAGAGGACTAGCGATTTACGAGCAGTACTTC. The chain employs TRBV5-1 and TRBJ2-7; 9 positions agree with TRBD2. V dropped 4 bases and J dropped 4; count of bases not matched to a gene: 6. CDR1 and CDR2 from the germline V gene are SGHRS and YFSETQ. The CDR3 has 14 residues.